This T cell receptor beta chain appears in the sequencing data of a study of cytomegalovirus exposure and HLA in healthy donors. Comments on this clone: Its antigen is undetermined.

General study results and limits: Some segments of the V type, notably TRBV6-2 and TRBV6-3, were excluded as indistinguishable. In an earlier analysis, in 587 donors, most V segments appeared productive either ~87% or ~30% of the time. When a later analysis was performed, an Asian-associated ancestry cluster reportedly had fewer N-insertions than the approximately 700-donor mean. Reportedly, TCR beta sequences accurately predicted HLA-A and HLA-B alleles in most subjects.

Primers included in the PCR were 60 Vbeta and 13 Jbeta primers. Data came from immunoSEQ multiplex PCR; TCRdb stores just in-frame clones and leaves some out. The specimen's table records around 75,000 clones. The CDR3 is 14 residues long. From germline, CDR1 is MGHDK and CDR2 SYGVNS. V dropped 4 bases and J dropped 3 bases, with 10 bases sitting between them. The specimen sequenced was PBMCs. This rearrangement joins TRBV25-1 to TRBJ2-1; D not resolved. This sequence originates from a woman aged 55-70 years in good health and CMV-seronegative. The CDR3 DNA sequence: TGTGCCAGCAGTGGCTATTCGATCTACAATGAGCAGTTCTTC. This sequence encodes CASSGYSIYNEQFF.